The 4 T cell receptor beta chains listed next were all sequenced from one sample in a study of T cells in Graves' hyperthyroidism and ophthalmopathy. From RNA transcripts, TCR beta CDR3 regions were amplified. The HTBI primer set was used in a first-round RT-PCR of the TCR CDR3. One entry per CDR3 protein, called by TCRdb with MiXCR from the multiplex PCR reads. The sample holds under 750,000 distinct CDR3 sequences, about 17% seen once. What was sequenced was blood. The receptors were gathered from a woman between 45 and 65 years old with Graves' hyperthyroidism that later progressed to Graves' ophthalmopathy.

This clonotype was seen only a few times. CDR3 DNA: TGTGCCAGCAGTTACGGGGACAGGGGATACACTGAAGCTTTCTTT. Amino acids: CASSYGDRGYTEAFF. V is TRBV6-6 and J is TRBJ1-1; 10 positions agree with TRBD1. The CDR3 extends over 15 amino acids. Germline assignment: CDR1 MNHNY and CDR2 SVGAGI (reference sequence). After removal of 2 bases from V and 3 bases from J, the junction contained 3 bases not matched to a gene.

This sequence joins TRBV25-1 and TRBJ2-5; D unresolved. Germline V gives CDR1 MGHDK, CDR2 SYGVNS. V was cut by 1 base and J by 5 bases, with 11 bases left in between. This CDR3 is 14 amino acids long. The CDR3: CASSESGGIETQYF. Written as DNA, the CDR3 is TGTGCCAGCAGTGAATCGGGCGGTATCGAGACCCAGTACTTC.

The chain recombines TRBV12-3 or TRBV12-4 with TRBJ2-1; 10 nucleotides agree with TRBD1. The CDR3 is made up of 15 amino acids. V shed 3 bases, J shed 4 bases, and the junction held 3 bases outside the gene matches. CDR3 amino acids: CASSLTGGEYNEQFF. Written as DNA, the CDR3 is TGTGCCAGCAGTTTGACAGGGGGCGAGTACAATGAGCAGTTCTTC.

CDR3 amino acids: CASTSPGLLNTEAFF. The CDR3 nucleotides read TGTGCCAGCACGTCTCCAGGGCTTTTGAACACTGAAGCTTTCTTT. The rearrangement links TRBV7-9 to TRBJ1-1; maybe TRBD1 (5 bases). V gave up 7 bases and J gave up 0 bases, with 15 bases separating them. This CDR3 has 15 residues. CDR1 and CDR2 from the germline V gene are SEHNR and FQNEAQ (reference sequence).